This TCR beta chain appears in the sequencing data of a study of T-cell reconstitution after alpha-beta-depleted transplantation in children. Study-level results: The origin of alpha-beta T cells about two months after transplant was reportedly several hundred expanded graft clones. One year after transplant, T-cell counts and diversity came mostly from newly produced T cells. At day 60, the high TCRbeta diversity found in some patients originated from recipient T cells and thymic progenitors that had survived.

This clonotype was seen more than once but under ten times. Antigen: not known. Germline CDR1 SGHRS, CDR2 YFSETQ. This CDR3 contains 17 residues. Unmatched junction bases numbered 13, after V lost 4 bases and J lost 3 bases. Library preparation (for TCRbeta) was performed with unique molecular identifiers. TCRdb reprocessed the PCR reads with MiXCR, giving one entry per CDR3 protein. The table includes 250,000 to 400,000 distinct CDR3 sequences, approximately 23% detected once. The specimen was PBMCs, mostly from graft donor cells, collected 180 days after TCRalphabeta/CD19-depleted stem cell transplant. The TCR originated in a male patient younger than 18 who had a stem cell transplant for acute lymphoblastic leukemia, so the T cells may come from the graft donor. This chain uses TRBV5-1 with TRBJ2-7; 10 positions agree with TRBD1. The CDR3 region has the DNA TGCGCCAGCAGCGGCCGACAGGGGGCCCCTTTGGACTACGAGCAGTACTTC. Its translation: CASSGRQGAPLDYEQYF.